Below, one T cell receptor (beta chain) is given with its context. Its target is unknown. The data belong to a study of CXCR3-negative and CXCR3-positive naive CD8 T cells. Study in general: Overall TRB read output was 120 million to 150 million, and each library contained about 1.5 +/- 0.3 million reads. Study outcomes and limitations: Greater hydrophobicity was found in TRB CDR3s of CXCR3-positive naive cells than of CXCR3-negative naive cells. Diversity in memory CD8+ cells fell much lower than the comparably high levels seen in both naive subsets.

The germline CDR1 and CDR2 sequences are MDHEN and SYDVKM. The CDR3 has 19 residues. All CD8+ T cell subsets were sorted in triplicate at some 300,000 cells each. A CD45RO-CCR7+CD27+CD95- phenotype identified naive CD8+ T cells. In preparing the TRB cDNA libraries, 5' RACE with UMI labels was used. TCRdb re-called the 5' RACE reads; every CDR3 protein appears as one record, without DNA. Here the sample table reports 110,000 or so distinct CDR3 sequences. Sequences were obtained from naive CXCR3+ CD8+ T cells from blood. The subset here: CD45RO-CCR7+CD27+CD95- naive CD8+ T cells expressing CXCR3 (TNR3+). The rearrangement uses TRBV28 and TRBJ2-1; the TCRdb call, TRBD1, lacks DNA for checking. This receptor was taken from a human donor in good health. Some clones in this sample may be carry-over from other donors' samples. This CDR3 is CASSFGSDRLVRTYNEQLF.